These 26 T cell receptor beta chains share one sample of origin, sequenced in a study of STAT3 mutations in large granular lymphocyte leukemia. Study-wide points: In T-cell large granular lymphocyte leukemia, about half of patients showed multiple immunodominant subclonotypes.

The protocol was immunoSEQ multiplex PCR, while the TCRdb copy is restricted to in-frame clones and leaves out a portion. The data contain approximately 8,200 clones, 70% to 90% of them singletons. These receptors have no identified antigens. Sequencing was done on a sample of peripheral blood mononuclear cells. The source of these receptors is an elderly man with T-cell large granular lymphocyte leukemia. Some clones in this sample may be carry-over from other donors' samples.

This clone was detected once. The chain links TRBV5-6 to TRBJ1-2, with D hard to call. The germline V gene encodes CDR1 SGHDT and CDR2 YYEEEE. Trimming removed 2 bases from V and 8 bases from J, with 16 bases in between. The CDR3 sequence is 14 residues long. The CDR3 DNA is TGTGCCAGCAGCTTCTCGACTCTTCCTGCGGGCTACACCTTC. Its translation is CASSFSTLPAGYTF.

This rearrangement joins TRBV12-5 to TRBJ2-2; TRBD2 aligns across 13 bases. CDR1 and CDR2 from the germline V gene are LGHNT and FRNRAP. The CDR3 length is 18 residues. Trimming at V came to 5 bases and at J to 5 bases, leaving 11 bases not matched to a gene. CDR3 protein: CASGPWDRTSGGTGELFF. Written as DNA, the CDR3 is TGTGCTAGTGGTCCCTGGGACAGGACTAGCGGGGGTACCGGGGAGCTGTTTTTT.

The chain is built from TRBV14 and TRBJ1-2; D not resolved. Germline loops: CDR1 SGHDN, CDR2 FVKESK. This CDR3 is built from 13 residues. Trimming took 1 base from V and 5 from J, leaving 8 bases between them. CDR3 sequence: CASSQGRFYGYTF. DNA for the CDR3: TGTGCCAGCAGCCAAGGTCGGTTTTATGGCTACACCTTC.

This clone is a singleton in its sample. The chain carries TRBV7-9 and TRBJ2-2; D might be TRBD1 or TRBD2, each matching 6 bases. Germline CDR1 and CDR2: SEHNR and FQNEAQ (reference sequence). Trimming pared 3 bases from V and 2 bases from J, leaving 10 bases between. The CDR3 extends over 15 amino acids. The CDR3 sequence is CASSFGGGNTGELFF. CDR3 in DNA: TGTGCCAGCAGCTTCGGAGGGGGTAACACCGGGGAGCTGTTTTTT. Using reference TRBV7-9 and TRBJ2-2 for the parts outside the CDR3, the full variable domain is DTGVSQNPRHKITKRGQNVTFRCDPISEHNRLYWYRQTLGQGPEFLTYFQNEAQLEKSRLLSDRFSAERPKGSFSTLEIQRTEQGDSAMYLCASSFGGGNTGELFFGEGSRLTVL.

The V call is TRBV18, the J call TRBJ2-1, with a weak D call TRBD2 (6 bases). Deletions cut 4 bases from V and 3 bases from J, with 10 bases between. The CDR3 totals 14 residues. CDR1 and CDR2 (germline): KGHSH, LQKENI. The CDR3 protein is CASSRNGGYNEQFF. DNA of the CDR3: TGTGCCAGCTCACGCAACGGGGGCTACAATGAGCAGTTCTTC.

In its sample, this clone was seen once. The V gene is TRBV19, the J gene TRBJ1-3; D is unresolved. The CDR3 length is 14 residues. CDR1 is LNHDA, CDR2 SQIVND, per germline (reference sequence). The V end lost 3 bases, the J end lost 3 bases, and 9 bases lay between the germline ends. This chain's CDR3 is CASSIPAGGNTIYF. DNA of the CDR3: TGTGCCAGTAGTATTCCCGCGGGTGGAAACACCATATATTTT. Together with reference TRBV19 and TRBJ1-3, the CDR3 gives the full variable domain: DGGITQSPKYLFRKEGQNVTLSCEQNLNHDAMYWYRQDPGQGLRLIYYSQIVNDFQKGDIAEGYSVSREKKESFPLTVTSAQKNPTAFYLCASSIPAGGNTIYFGEGSWLTVV.

The chain combines TRBV27 with TRBJ2-7; the match to TRBD2 covers 8 bases. Germline V CDR1 and CDR2: MNHEY, SMNVEV (reference sequence). V shed 7 bases and J 2 bases; nucleotides not matched to a gene: 10. The CDR3 covers 15 residues. The CDR3 reads CASKLTLAGPYEQYF. Written as DNA, the CDR3 is TGTGCCAGCAAACTTACCCTAGCGGGTCCCTACGAGCAGTACTTC.

The rearrangement links TRBV5-4 to TRBJ2-7, with 9 bases fitting TRBD1. This CDR3 contains 15 residues. Germline V gene sequence: CDR1 SGHNT, CDR2 YYREEE (reference sequence). Trimming at V came to 0 bases and at J to 7 bases, leaving 8 bases not matched to a gene. CDR3 in amino acids: CASSLAGTGLKEQYF. CDR3 coding DNA: TGTGCCAGCAGCTTGGCCGGGACAGGGTTGAAAGAGCAGTACTTC.

This clone was counted between two and nine times. The V call is TRBV5-4, the J call TRBJ1-1; D uncertain. Germline values: CDR1 SGHNT, CDR2 YYREEE (reference sequence). V lost 2 bases, J lost 1 base, and 3 bases lay in between. This CDR3 has 12 amino acids. In DNA, the CDR3 is TGTGCCAGCAGCTTTAGGAACACTGAAGCTTTCTTT. This encodes CASSFRNTEAFF. The entire variable domain, with the rest obtained from reference TRBV5-4 and TRBJ1-1, is as follows: ETGVTQSPTHLIKTRGQQVTLRCSSQSGHNTVSWYQQALGQGPQFIFQYYREEENGRGNFPPRFSGLQFPNYSSELNVNALELDDSALYLCASSFRNTEAFFGQGTRLTVV.

The rearrangement joins TRBV6-6 to TRBJ2-1; perhaps D is TRBD1 or TRBD2 (5 bases each). V shed 5 bases and J shed 13 bases, with 12 bases lying between them. The CDR3 extends over 11 amino acids. Per germline, CDR1 MNHNY and CDR2 SVGAGI (reference sequence). CDR3 in DNA: TGTGCCAGCAGTCTCCGGGACGTTCAGTTCTTC. Translation gives CASSLRDVQFF.

This sequence joins TRBV7-9 and TRBJ2-3; D gene uncertain. The CDR3 loop spans 14 amino acids. From germline, CDR1 is SEHNR and CDR2 FQNEAQ (reference sequence). V dropped 5 bases and J dropped 0 bases, with 9 bases sitting between them. Written as DNA, the CDR3 is TGTGCCAGCAGCGGGATTTTAAGCACAGATACGCAGTATTTT. It encodes CASSGILSTDTQYF.

The V call is TRBV4-2, the J call TRBJ1-2; 7 nucleotides line up with TRBD1. CDR1 and CDR2 from the germline V gene are LGHNA and YNFKEQ. The CDR3 sequence is 15 residues long. The junction had 6 bases not matched to a gene; V was cut back by 0 bases and J by 5 bases. Here the CDR3 reads CASSQDLAGGYGYTF. The CDR3 DNA reads as TGTGCCAGCAGCCAAGATCTGGCAGGGGGGTATGGCTACACCTTC.

The V call is TRBV5-1, the J call TRBJ2-3, with TRBD2 matching 7 bases. The CDR3 is 16 residues long. Germline trimming cut 0 bases from V and 4 bases from J; bases unmatched to any gene: 8. Germline assignment: CDR1 SGHRS and CDR2 YFSETQ. CDR3 DNA: TGCGCCAGCAGCTTGGCGCGACTAGCAGGCGCAGATACGCAGTATTTT. Translated, it gives CASSLARLAGADTQYF.

Only a few counts were recorded for this clone. The chain carries TRBV7-9 and TRBJ1-1; the D gene is possibly TRBD1 (5 bases). V was clipped by 5 bases and J by 11 bases, with 15 bases between them. Germline V gives CDR1 SEHNR, CDR2 FQNEAQ (reference sequence). The CDR3 loop spans 12 amino acids. CDR3 sequence (DNA): TGTGCCAGCAGCCCTACCGGGGGTCGGGCTTTCTTT. Its protein is CASSPTGGRAFF. The full variable domain, completed using reference TRBV7-9 and TRBJ1-1, is DTGVSQNPRHKITKRGQNVTFRCDPISEHNRLYWYRQTLGQGPEFLTYFQNEAQLEKSRLLSDRFSAERPKGSFSTLEIQRTEQGDSAMYLCASSPTGGRAFFGQGTRLTVV.

The chain carries TRBV5-6 and TRBJ1-6; 9 nucleotides agree with TRBD1. This CDR3 region has 13 residues. The germline gives CDR1 SGHDT, CDR2 YYEEEE. With 4 bases clipped from V and 10 bases from J, the junction kept 3 bases outside the gene matches. The CDR3 loop reads CASSVGQGSPLHF. CDR3 sequence (DNA): TGTGCCAGCAGCGTGGGACAGGGCTCACCCCTCCACTTT.

Only one count was recorded for this clone. The chain combines TRBV9 with TRBJ2-2; 14 positions agree with TRBD2. Germline V lookup: CDR1 SGDLS, CDR2 YYNGEE. V trimming: 4 bases; J trimming: 4 bases; junction bases outside the gene matches: 6. CDR3 size: 17 residues. The CDR3 is CASSPTGTSGGTGELFF. In DNA, the CDR3 is TGTGCCAGCAGCCCCACCGGGACTAGCGGGGGCACCGGGGAGCTGTTTTTT.

In this sample, this clone turned up once. The V and J genes are TRBV5-5 and TRBJ2-2; D gene ambiguous. Germline assignment: CDR1 SGHKS and CDR2 YYEKEE (reference sequence). Trimming left V 2 bases short and J 3 bases short, with 5 bases between. The CDR3 is made up of 13 amino acids. The DNA for the CDR3 is TGTGCCAGCAGCTTTACCCACACCGGGGAGCTGTTTTTT. Its protein product is CASSFTHTGELFF.

CDR3 nucleotides: TGTGCTACCAACCTAGGCGGGTCCCAAGAGACCCAGTACTTC. Translated, it gives CATNLGGSQETQYF. The genes are TRBV12-5 and TRBJ2-5; possibly TRBD2 for D (5 bases). The CDR3 spans 14 residues. In germline, CDR1 is LGHNT, CDR2 FRNRAP. The V gene lost 10 bases and the J gene lost 1 base, with 16 bases spanning the gap.

The gene calls are TRBV6-4 and TRBJ2-3, with a tentative D call TRBD1 (5 bases). V dropped 3 bases and J dropped 2 bases, with 12 bases sitting between them. This CDR3 is built from 15 residues. CDR1 is MRHNA and CDR2 is SNTAGT in the germline V gene. In DNA, the CDR3 is TGTGCCAGCAGTGAACAGGTTTCCTTCACAGATACGCAGTATTTT. Translating gives CASSEQVSFTDTQYF.

The chain is built from TRBV15 and TRBJ1-6; D is undetermined. From germline, CDR1 is LNHNV and CDR2 YYDKDF (reference sequence). The CDR3 consists of 15 residues. Trimming shortened V by 0 bases and J by 10 bases, and 13 bases separated the two germline ends. CDR3 protein: CATSRDPDSKSPLHF. The CDR3 DNA is TGTGCCACCAGCAGAGATCCAGATTCGAAGTCACCCCTCCACTTT. Looking up the rest from reference TRBV15 and TRBJ1-6 gives the full variable domain: DAMVIQNPRYQVTQFGKPVTLSCSQTLNHNVMYWYQQKSSQAPKLLFHYYDKDFNNEADTPDNFQSRRPNTSFCFLDIRSPGLGDTAMYLCATSRDPDSKSPLHFGNGTRLTVT.

The J gene is TRBJ2-7, the V gene TRBV9; the D gene is possibly TRBD2 (6 bases). In germline, CDR1 is SGDLS, CDR2 YYNGEE. V gave up 0 bases and J gave up 2 bases, with 12 bases separating them. This CDR3 is built from 15 residues. This CDR3 reads CASSVGGELAYEQYF. In DNA form, the CDR3 reads TGTGCCAGCAGCGTAGGGGGGGAGTTGGCCTACGAGCAGTACTTC.

This chain links TRBV10-3 with TRBJ1-2; weak D call: TRBD1 (5 bases). This CDR3 has 13 residues. From germline, CDR1 is ENHRY and CDR2 SYGVKD. Trimming stripped 6 bases from V and 4 bases from J, with 12 bases between. The CDR3 sequence is CAIRQIDSYGYTF. CDR3 DNA: TGTGCCATCAGACAAATAGACAGCTATGGCTACACCTTC.

J is TRBJ1-1 and V is TRBV5-1; D is undetermined. This CDR3 is 16 amino acids long. Per the germline V gene, CDR1 is SGHRS and CDR2 is YFSETQ. V lost 0 bases and J lost 4, with 16 bases in between. The CDR3 bases are TGCGCCAGCAGCTTGGCCTCAAGCTTGCGGGCCACTGAAGCTTTCTTT. Its protein product is CASSLASSLRATEAFF.

Remarks on this clone: The germline gene is not matched at one end of the junction; a read error may be the cause. The chain couples TRBV7-7 to TRBJ2-5; a weak D match, TRBD2 (6 bases). The CDR3 consists of 12 residues. Germline CDR1 and CDR2: SSHAT and FNYEAQ (reference sequence). In nucleotides, the CDR3 is TGTGCTAGCAGCACCACCGGGGGGACCCAGTACTTC. Protein: CASSTTGGTQYF.

The genes are TRBV19 and TRBJ1-5; the D gene is possibly TRBD1 (6 bases). CDR1 is LNHDA and CDR2 is SQIVND in the germline V gene (reference sequence). V lost 4 bases to trimming and J lost 2 bases, with 15 bases between them. The CDR3 runs 16 residues. The chain's CDR3 is CASSRRPGVGNQPQHF. The CDR3, as DNA: TGTGCCAGTAGTAGGCGGCCAGGGGTAGGCAATCAGCCCCAGCATTTT.

V is TRBV19 and J is TRBJ1-5, with TRBD1 as a possible D gene (6 bases). Trimming pared 7 bases from V and 3 bases from J, leaving 16 bases between. From germline, CDR1 is LNHDA and CDR2 SQIVND (reference sequence). The CDR3 sequence is 15 residues long. CDR3: CASTNRVFVNQPQHF. CDR3 DNA: TGTGCCAGTACGAACAGGGTTTTTGTCAATCAGCCCCAGCATTTT.